One sample yielded the 18 T cell receptor beta chains listed below, sequenced in a study of T cells expressing NK-cell markers. TCRdb re-called the 5' RACE reads; every CDR3 protein appears as one record, without DNA. The repertoire shows about 380,000 distinct CDR3 sequences; the top ten hold over 4%. Sequencing used blood T cells: a sorted CD56 or NKG2C T cell subset, CD4+ or CD8+ T cells, or bulk PBMC T cells (not recorded which). The receptors come from a man aged 18 to 70 in good health.

The CDR3 sequence is CASSPRTPTDTQYF. V is TRBV4-2 and J is TRBJ2-3. The CDR3 loop spans 14 amino acids. Germline V CDR1 and CDR2: LGHNA, YNFKEQ.

This chain joins TRBV7-2 and TRBJ1-1. CDR3 length: 15 residues. Per germline, CDR1 SGHTA and CDR2 FQGNSA. CDR3: CASSLTYRANTEAFF.

The chain recombines TRBV11-2 with TRBJ2-3. The CDR3 contains 15 residues. The V gene's germline CDR1 is SGHAT and CDR2 FQNNGV. The CDR3 region is CASSIIHTSTDTQYF.

The chain recombines TRBV3-1 with TRBJ2-7; TCRdb outputs TRBD1, but without DNA this stays unchecked. The CDR3 contains 14 residues. Germline CDR1 reads LGHDT; CDR2 reads YNNKEL (reference sequence). CDR3 amino acids: CASSHSPGTYEQYF.

The J gene is TRBJ2-1, the V gene TRBV7-9; TCRdb selects TRBD2, and the lack of DNA leaves this call unchecked. Germline V gives CDR1 SEHNR, CDR2 FQNEAQ (reference sequence). The CDR3 extends over 16 amino acids. The CDR3 here is CASRSLAAGGRNEQFF.

The rearrangement uses TRBV6-1 and TRBJ1-6; TCRdb's assignment of TRBD1 cannot be checked, as there is no DNA. The CDR3 has 15 residues. Per germline, CDR1 MNHNS and CDR2 SASEGT. The chain's CDR3 is CAIQQGARSNSPLHF.

The chain recombines TRBV12-3 or TRBV12-4 with TRBJ1-3. CDR3 length: 16 amino acids. CDR3 loop: CATERRVPHSGNTIYF.

The chain links TRBV5-1 to TRBJ2-1; lacking DNA, the TRBD2 call made by TCRdb goes unchecked. Germline loops: CDR1 SGHRS, CDR2 YFSETQ. This CDR3 has 15 amino acids. The CDR3 spells CASSSGLAGINEQFF.

This chain's CDR3 is CASSPGADRRRGVEQFF. The gene calls are TRBV14 and TRBJ2-1; the TCRdb D gene call, TRBD1, has no DNA to confirm it. The germline gives CDR1 SGHDN, CDR2 FVKESK. This CDR3 has 17 amino acids. The full variable domain, with the rest looked up from reference TRBV14 and TRBJ2-1, is EAGVTQFPSHSVIEKGQTVTLRCDPISGHDNLYWYRRVMGKEIKFLLHFVKESKQDESGMPNNRFLAERTGGTYSTLKVQPAELEDSGVYFCASSPGADRRRGVEQFFGPGTRLTVL.

The gene calls are TRBV20-1 and TRBJ2-1. In germline, CDR1 is DFQATT, CDR2 SNEGSKA (reference sequence). The CDR3 totals 19 residues. The CDR3 sequence is CSARDPGGSLKSSYNEQFF.

V is TRBV12-3 or TRBV12-4 and J is TRBJ2-3; TCRdb outputs TRBD1, but without DNA this stays unchecked. This CDR3 has 20 amino acids. CDR3 region: CASNPARGTKLSPMSDTQYF.

The J gene is TRBJ1-1, the V gene TRBV25-1. This CDR3 region has 14 residues. Germline V CDR1 and CDR2: MGHDK, SYGVNS. CDR3 residues: CASSASGSSTEAFF.

The chain combines TRBV18 with TRBJ1-5. Germline values: CDR1 KGHSH, CDR2 LQKENI. This CDR3 is 16 amino acids long. CDR3 sequence reads: CASSPQTTDSNQPQHF.

The chain links TRBV5-4 to TRBJ2-1; TCRdb reports TRBD1, a call that lacks DNA to check it against. This CDR3 is built from 16 residues. Germline V gives CDR1 SGHNT, CDR2 YYREEE (reference sequence). The CDR3 loop reads CASSPPGTAYYNEQFF.

This chain uses TRBV28 with TRBJ1-6. Germline loops: CDR1 MDHEN, CDR2 SYDVKM. The CDR3 is made up of 17 amino acids. Here the CDR3 reads CASSYWLESSYNSPLHF.

The rearrangement links TRBV4-1 to TRBJ2-7; TCRdb lists TRBD2, though no DNA is available to test this call. The length of the CDR3 is 18 residues. CDR1 and CDR2 from the germline V gene are MGHRA and YSYEKL. The CDR3 is CASSQERIAGGARYEQYF.

This chain connects TRBV12-5 to TRBJ2-1; TCRdb's D call of TRBD2 is untestable without DNA. The germline CDR1 and CDR2 sequences are LGHNT and FRNRAP. The CDR3 runs to 16 residues. CDR3 protein: CASVQRLESTGNEQFF. Using reference TRBV12-5 and TRBJ2-1 for the parts outside the CDR3, the full variable domain is DARVTQTPRHKVTEMGQEVTMRCQPILGHNTVFWYRQTMMQGLELLAYFRNRAPLDDSGMPKDRFSAEMPDATLATLKIQPSEPRDSAVYFCASVQRLESTGNEQFFGPGTRLTVL.

This chain uses TRBV7-9 with TRBJ2-7. The CDR3 is 12 amino acids. Per the germline V gene, CDR1 is SEHNR and CDR2 is FQNEAQ (reference sequence). CDR3 sequence: CASSFSTAEQYF. Full variable domain (rest looked up from reference TRBV7-9 and TRBJ2-7): DTGVSQNPRHKITKRGQNVTFRCDPISEHNRLYWYRQTLGQGPEFLTYFQNEAQLEKSRLLSDRFSAERPKGSFSTLEIQRTEQGDSAMYLCASSFSTAEQYFGPGTRLTVT.